This TCR beta chain was sequenced during a study of blood T cell repertoires in COVID-19. Profiling relied on immunoSEQ multiplex PCR, and the TCRdb table lists in-frame clones only, not all of them. The sample has 250,000 to 400,000 clones; around 88% are singletons. V shed 5 bases and J 4 bases; nucleotides not matched to a gene: 10. This CDR3 is 15 amino acids long. CDR1 is MNHEY and CDR2 is SVGAGI in the germline V gene. Followed over time, Seattle patients had been enrolled while infection was active. Sequencing was done on a sample of peripheral blood. The TCR originated in a woman aged 25 to 39 with COVID-19, enrolled during active disease. The genes are TRBV6-5 and TRBJ1-1; 7 positions agree with TRBD1. The DNA of the CDR3 is TGTGCCAGCAGTCCGACAGGGAAAGCGAGCACTGAAGCTTTCTTT. This translates into CASSPTGKASTEAFF.